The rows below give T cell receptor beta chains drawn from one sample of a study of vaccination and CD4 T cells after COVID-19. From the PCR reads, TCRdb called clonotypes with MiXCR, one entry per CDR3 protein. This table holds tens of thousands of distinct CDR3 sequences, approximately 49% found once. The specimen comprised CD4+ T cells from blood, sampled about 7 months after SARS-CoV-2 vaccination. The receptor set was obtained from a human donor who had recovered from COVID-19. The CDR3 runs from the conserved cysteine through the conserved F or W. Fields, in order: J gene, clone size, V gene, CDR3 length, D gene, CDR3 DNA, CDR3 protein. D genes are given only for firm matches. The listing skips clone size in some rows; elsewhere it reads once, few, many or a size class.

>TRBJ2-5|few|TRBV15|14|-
TGTGCCACCAGCAGAGCGGGGGCAGGGGAGACCCAGTACTTC
CATSRAGAGETQYF
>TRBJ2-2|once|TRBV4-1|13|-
TGCGCCAGCAGGGACCTCGGCCCCGGGGAGCTGTTTTTT
CASRDLGPGELFF
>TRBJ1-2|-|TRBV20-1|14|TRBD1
TGCAGTGCTAGAGGGACAGGGGAGAACTATGGCTACACCTTC
CSARGTGENYGYTF
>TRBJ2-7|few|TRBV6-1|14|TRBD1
TGTGCCAGCGCTCGGGACAGCGACACGGGGGAGCAGTACTTC
CASARDSDTGEQYF
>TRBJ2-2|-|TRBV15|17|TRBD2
TGTGCCACCAGCAGAGAACTAGCGGGAGGGCCGGGCGGGGAGCTGTTTTTT
CATSRELAGGPGGELFF
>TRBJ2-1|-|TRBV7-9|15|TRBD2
TGTGCCAGCAGCGCCGGGACTAGCACCTACAATGAGCAGTTCTTC
CASSAGTSTYNEQFF
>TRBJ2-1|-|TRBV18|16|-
TGTGCCAGCTCACCCAGGGACCCCCCTACATTGTATGAGCAGTTCTTC
CASSPRDPPTLYEQFF
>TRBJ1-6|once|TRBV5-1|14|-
TGCGCCAGCAAGGCGGGGCGGAATAATTCACCCCTCCACTTT
CASKAGRNNSPLHF
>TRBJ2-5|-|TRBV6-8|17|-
TGTGCCAGCAGTTACTCGGGGGCTGCGGAGCGCCAAGAGACCCAGTACTTC
CASSYSGAAERQETQYF
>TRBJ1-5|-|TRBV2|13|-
TGTGCCAGCAGTGAAGCGCGAGGCCAGCCCCAGCATTTT
CASSEARGQPQHF
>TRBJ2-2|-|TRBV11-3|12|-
TGTGCCAGCAGCATGAACACCGGGGAGCTGTTTTTT
CASSMNTGELFF
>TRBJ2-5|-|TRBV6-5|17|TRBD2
TGTGCCAGCAGTTACTCGGCTAGCGGGAGGAATGGGGAGACCCAGTACTTC
CASSYSASGRNGETQYF
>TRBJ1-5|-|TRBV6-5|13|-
TGTGCCAGCAGTTATAGGGAGAATCAGCCCCAGCATTTT
CASSYRENQPQHF
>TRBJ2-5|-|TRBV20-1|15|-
TGCAGTGCTAGAGATCTGCGGAGGGCCGGAGAGACCCAGTACTTC
CSARDLRRAGETQYF
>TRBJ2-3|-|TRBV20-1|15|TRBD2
TGCAGTGCTAGTCGGCTAGCGGACACCACAGATACGCAGTATTTT
CSASRLADTTDTQYF
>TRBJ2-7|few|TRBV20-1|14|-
TGCAGTGCTAGAGATCGTGACGGTACCTACGAGCAGTACTTC
CSARDRDGTYEQYF
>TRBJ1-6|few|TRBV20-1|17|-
TGCAGTGCTAGAGATAGCGTGGGGAGCTCCTATAATTCACCCCTCCACTTT
CSARDSVGSSYNSPLHF
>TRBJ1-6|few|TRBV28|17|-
TGTGCCAGCAACCTTTACTTCGTGGGAGGCAACGGTTCACCCCTCCACTTT
CASNLYFVGGNGSPLHF
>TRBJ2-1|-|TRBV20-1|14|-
TGCAGTGCTTTCGGTTTCCCCTCCTACAATGAGCAGTTCTTC
CSAFGFPSYNEQFF
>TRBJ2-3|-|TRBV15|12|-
TGTGCCACCAGTCCCGTCGCAGATACGCAGTATTTT
CATSPVADTQYF
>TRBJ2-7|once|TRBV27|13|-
TGTGCCAGCAGTAACCGGGGAGCCTACGAGCAGTACTTC
CASSNRGAYEQYF
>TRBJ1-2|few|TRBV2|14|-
TGTGCCAGCAGCTGGGCCGAAGGGGGTTACGGCTACACCTTC
CASSWAEGGYGYTF
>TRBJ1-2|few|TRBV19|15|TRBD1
TGTGCCAGTAGTGAACCCAGGGGGACTGGCTATGGCTACACCTTC
CASSEPRGTGYGYTF
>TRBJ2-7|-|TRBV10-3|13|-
TGTGCCATCAGTGCGGGAGCCTCCGGTGAGCAGTACTTC
CAISAGASGEQYF
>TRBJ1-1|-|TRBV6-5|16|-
TGTGCCAGCAGTTACTCGAGGACGTCGGGAAACACTGAAGCTTTCTTT
CASSYSRTSGNTEAFF
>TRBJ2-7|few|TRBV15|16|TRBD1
TGTGCCACCAGCAGAGTAACAGGGGGCGCGATCAACGAGCAGTACTTC
CATSRVTGGAINEQYF
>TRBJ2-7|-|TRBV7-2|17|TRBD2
TGTGCCAGCAGCTTGGGACTAGCGGGAGGGCCTGCCTACGAGCAGTACTTC
CASSLGLAGGPAYEQYF
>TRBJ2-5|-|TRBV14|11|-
TGTGCCAGCAGCCATGGGGAGACCCAGTACTTC
CASSHGETQYF
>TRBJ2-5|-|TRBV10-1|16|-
TGCGCCAGCAGTGAGTCGCCTGCCAGGGCTCAAGAGACCCAGTACTTC
CASSESPARAQETQYF
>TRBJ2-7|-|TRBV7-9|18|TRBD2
TGTGCCAGCACCCACATCCGTCTAGCGGGAGGGCCGGTCTTCGAGCAGTACTTC
CASTHIRLAGGPVFEQYF
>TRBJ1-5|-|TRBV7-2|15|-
TGTGCCAGCAGCTTCGTCGACAGAGGCAATCAGCCCCAGCATTTT
CASSFVDRGNQPQHF
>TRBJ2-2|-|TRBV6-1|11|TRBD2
TGTGCCACCGGGGGGACCGGGGAGCTGTTTTTT
CATGGTGELFF
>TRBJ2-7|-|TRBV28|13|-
TGTGCCAGCAGTCCATCTGACCGTTACGAGCAGTACTTC
CASSPSDRYEQYF
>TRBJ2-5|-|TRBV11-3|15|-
TGTGCCAGCAGCTCGCAGGGGGGGGCGCGGGAGACCCAGTACTTC
CASSSQGGARETQYF
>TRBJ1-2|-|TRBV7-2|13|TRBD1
TGTGCCAGCAGCTTGGGACAGACCCCTGGCTACACCTTC
CASSLGQTPGYTF
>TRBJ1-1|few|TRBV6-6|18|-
TGTGCCAGCAGTTACGGATGGACACCCGGGGGGGTGAACACTGAAGCTTTCTTT
CASSYGWTPGGVNTEAFF
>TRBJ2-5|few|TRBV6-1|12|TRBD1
TGTGCCAGCAGGACAGGGGAAGAGACCCAGTACTTC
CASRTGEETQYF
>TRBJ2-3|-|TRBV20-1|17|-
TGCAGTGTTAAAATGTCTTCCGGGCAGGGAAGCACAGATACGCAGTATTTT
CSVKMSSGQGSTDTQYF
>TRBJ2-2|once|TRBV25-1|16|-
TGTGCCAGCAGTGAATCCATAGCTCGCGACACCGGGGAGCTGTTTTTT
CASSESIARDTGELFF
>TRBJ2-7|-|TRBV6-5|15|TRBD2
TGTGCCAGCAGTTACGGGGCTAGCGGAACCTACGAGCGGTACTTC
CASSYGASGTYERYF
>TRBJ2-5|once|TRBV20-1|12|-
TGCAGTGCTAGAGTTGACGGAGAGACCCAGTACTTC
CSARVDGETQYF
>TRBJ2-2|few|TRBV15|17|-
TGTGCCACCAGCAGAGACTATAGCGGTTTTGGCACCGGGGAGCTGTTTTTT
CATSRDYSGFGTGELFF
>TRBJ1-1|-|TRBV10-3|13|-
TGTGCCATAAACGACAGGACGAACACTGAAGCTTTCTTT
CAINDRTNTEAFF
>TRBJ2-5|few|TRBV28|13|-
TGTGCCAGCAGTTTGGACAGTCTAGAGACCCAGTACTTC
CASSLDSLETQYF
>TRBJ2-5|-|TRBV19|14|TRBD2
TGTGCCAGTAGGAAACTAGCGACTCAAGAGACCCAGTACTTC
CASRKLATQETQYF
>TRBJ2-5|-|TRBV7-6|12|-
TGTGCCAGCAGCTTAGGTCAAGAGACCCAGTACTTC
CASSLGQETQYF
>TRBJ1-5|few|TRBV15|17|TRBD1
TGTGCCACCAGCAGAGTCGGGACAGCTAATAGCAATCAGCCCCAGCATTTT
CATSRVGTANSNQPQHF
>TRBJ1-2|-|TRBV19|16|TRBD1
TGTGCCAGTAGTACGGGACAGGGGGCGAGGGGTTATGGCTACACCTTC
CASSTGQGARGYGYTF
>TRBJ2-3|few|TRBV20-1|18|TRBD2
TGCAGTGCTAGTGATCCTAGCGGGAGGGCCTACCACACAGATACGCAGTATTTT
CSASDPSGRAYHTDTQYF
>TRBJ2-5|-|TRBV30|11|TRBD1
TGTGCCTTGGACAGGGTGGAGACCCAGTACTTC
CALDRVETQYF
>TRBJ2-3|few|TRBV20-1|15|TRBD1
TGCAGTGCAACAACAGGGGGAGGTGTCACAGATACGCAGTATTTT
CSATTGGGVTDTQYF
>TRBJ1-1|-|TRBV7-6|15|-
TGTGCCAGCAGCTTAGGGGCATTTAACGACGGTGAAGCTTTCTTT
CASSLGAFNDGEAFF
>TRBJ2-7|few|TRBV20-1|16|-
TGCAGTGCTAGAGATGGGCGACCAGGACGGACCTACGAGCAGTACTTC
CSARDGRPGRTYEQYF
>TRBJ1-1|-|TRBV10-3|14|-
TGTGCCATCAGTGAGCCCACATTGAACACTGAAGCTTTCTTT
CAISEPTLNTEAFF
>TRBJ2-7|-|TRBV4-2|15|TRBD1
TGTGCCAGCAGCCAAGTGACAGGGGGTGGGGACGAGCAGTACTTC
CASSQVTGGGDEQYF
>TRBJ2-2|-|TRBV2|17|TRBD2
TGTGCCAGCAGTGAAAGGGAGGGGATCGCGGGGCCCGGGGAGCTGTTTTTT
CASSEREGIAGPGELFF
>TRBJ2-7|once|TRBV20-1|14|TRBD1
TGCAGTGCTAAGCGTGTGACAGGGGGCTACGAGCAGTACTTC
CSAKRVTGGYEQYF